Presented here are 19 T cell receptor beta chains from one specimen sequenced in a study of blood T cells in healthy people across ages. Together with a sample-barcoded 5' primer, a J-beta primer mix was included in a second PCR lasting about 6 to 11 cycles. TCRdb reprocessed the 5' RACE reads via MiXCR and lists one record per CDR3 protein. The table includes some 900,000 distinct CDR3 sequences, around 46% detected once. The sample consisted of blood. These receptor sequences come from a man aged 25 to 45 in good health.

This chain connects TRBV7-9 to TRBJ1-6, with no clear D. Trimming cost V 2 bases and J 6 bases, with 17 bases left between them. Looked up from germline, CDR1 is SEHNR and CDR2 is FQNEAQ (reference sequence). The CDR3 is 17 residues long. This CDR3 is CASSLILPTPTNSPLHF. For the CDR3, the DNA is TGTGCCAGCAGCTTAATATTGCCGACCCCTACTAATTCACCCCTCCACTTT.

The rearrangement uses TRBV9 and TRBJ2-3, with 11 nucleotides matching TRBD2. Germline V gene sequence: CDR1 SGDLS, CDR2 YYNGEE. The CDR3 length is 17 residues. V lost 0 bases, J lost 2 bases, and 5 bases stayed unmatched. CDR3 nucleotides: TGTGCCAGCAGCGTAGGGAATAGCGGGGGGGCCACAGATACGCAGTATTTT. It is translated as CASSVGNSGGATDTQYF.

The rearrangement uses TRBV20-1 and TRBJ1-2, with TRBD1 matching 8 bases. J was trimmed by 4 bases and V by 5 bases; bases with no gene match: 9. Germline-derived CDR1 and CDR2 are DFQATT and SNEGSKA (reference sequence). The CDR3 runs 14 residues. The CDR3 sequence: CSAPMDRVAYGYTF. CDR3 DNA: TGCAGTGCTCCCATGGACAGGGTGGCCTATGGCTACACCTTC.

CDR3 sequence: CSARTSGIEGTEAFF. The CDR3 DNA reads as TGCAGTGCTAGGACGTCAGGGATCGAAGGCACTGAAGCTTTCTTT. The chain uses TRBV20-1 and TRBJ1-1, with D tentatively TRBD1 (5 bases). V gave up 3 bases and J gave up 4 bases, with 18 bases separating them. CDR1 is DFQATT, CDR2 SNEGSKA, per germline (reference sequence). The CDR3 extends over 15 amino acids.

The table lists this clonotype with a few counts. This chain links TRBV3-1 with TRBJ2-7, with D perhaps matching TRBD1 (5 bases). This CDR3 is 15 amino acids long. V lost 3 bases, J lost 0 bases, and 12 bases lay in between. The germline V gene encodes CDR1 LGHDT and CDR2 YNNKEL (reference sequence). The CDR3 protein is CASSHEQESSYEQYF. The CDR3 DNA reads as TGTGCCAGCAGCCACGAACAGGAGTCCTCCTACGAGCAGTACTTC.

There are a few counts of this clonotype. The rearrangement uses TRBV24-1 and TRBJ1-5; TRBD1 aligns across 8 bases. Germline loops: CDR1 KGHDR, CDR2 SFDVKD. Trimming at V came to 9 bases and at J to 3 bases, leaving 6 bases not matched to a gene. There are 14 residues in the CDR3. CDR3 amino acids: CATDGQGLNQPQHF. CDR3 DNA: TGTGCCACCGACGGACAGGGACTCAATCAGCCCCAGCATTTT.

Only a few counts were recorded for this clonotype. The chain is built from TRBV2 and TRBJ2-7; the D gene is possibly TRBD2 (5 bases). Per the germline V gene, CDR1 is SNHLY and CDR2 is FYNNEI. The CDR3 runs to 14 residues. The V and J ends lost 8 bases and 1 base respectively, with 15 bases between them. CDR3: CASGEMAQSYEQYF. In DNA, the CDR3 is TGTGCCAGCGGGGAGATGGCCCAATCCTACGAGCAGTACTTC.

Comments on this clonotype: A much larger clone sits a single nucleotide away, making a read error possible. The V and J genes are TRBV4-1 and TRBJ2-7, with D perhaps TRBD2 (6 bases). The ends were cut back, 4 bases at V and 6 bases at J, with 13 bases in the middle. Germline-derived CDR1 and CDR2 are MGHRA and YSYEKL. This CDR3 has 13 amino acids. In nucleotides, the CDR3 is TGCGCCAGCAGCCGAGAGACTAGTGCCGAGCAGTACTTC. Its protein product is CASSRETSAEQYF.

The CDR3 loop reads CASSVERRGDLTDTQYF. The DNA for the CDR3 is TGTGCCAGCAGCGTAGAGAGACGCGGGGACCTCACAGATACGCAGTATTTT. The genes are TRBV9 and TRBJ2-3; tentative D call: TRBD2 (6 bases). CDR3 size: 17 residues. In germline, CDR1 is SGDLS, CDR2 YYNGEE. V was shortened by 0 bases and J by 2 bases, with 16 bases between the two germline ends.

This clonotype was seen a few times. V usage is TRBV6-1 and J usage is TRBJ1-6, with 8 bases matching TRBD1. With 6 bases clipped from V and 5 bases from J, the junction kept 6 bases outside the gene matches. The CDR3 has 15 amino acids. CDR1 and CDR2 (germline): MNHNS, SASEGT. CDR3 DNA sequence: TGTGCCAGCAGCCTCGGACAGGGTGATAATTCACCCCTCCACTTT. Its translation is CASSLGQGDNSPLHF.

There are a few counts of this clonotype. This chain links TRBV12-3 or TRBV12-4 with TRBJ1-4; no definite D call. Trimming left V 6 bases short and J 7 bases short, with 9 bases between. The CDR3 covers 12 residues. CDR3 sequence (DNA): TGTGCCAGCAGCTTTGGTCCTGAAAAACTGTTTTTT. Protein: CASSFGPEKLFF.

In the case of this clonotype: Germline is not matched at one junction end, which may reflect a read error. J is TRBJ2-3 and V is TRBV29-1; 7 nucleotides agree with TRBD2. In germline, CDR1 is SQVTM, CDR2 ANQGSEA. CDR3 size: 12 residues. DNA for the CDR3: TGCAACGTTGGGAGGGACTCAGATACGCAGTATTTT. It is translated as CNVGRDSDTQYF.

This clonotype was seen only once. This sequence joins TRBV12-3 or TRBV12-4 and TRBJ2-7; 11 positions match TRBD1. The CDR3 covers 16 residues. V shed 5 bases, J shed 3 bases, and the junction held 9 bases outside the gene matches. Here the CDR3 reads CASSRGQGAIHYEQYF. CDR3 DNA: TGTGCCAGCAGTCGCGGACAGGGGGCCATCCACTACGAGCAGTACTTC.

The chain uses TRBV9 and TRBJ2-1, with D maybe TRBD1 (5 bases). Per the germline V gene, CDR1 is SGDLS and CDR2 is YYNGEE. V lost 4 bases and J 6 bases, leaving 8 bases between the germline ends. This CDR3 has 12 amino acids. DNA of the CDR3: TGTGCCAGCAGCTCAGGGTTCAATGAGCAGTTCTTC. Residues: CASSSGFNEQFF.

A few counts support this clonotype. CDR3 loop: CASSYGQGYYEQYF. The CDR3 bases are TGTGCCAGCAGTTACGGTCAGGGGTACTACGAGCAGTACTTC. The genes are TRBV6-5 and TRBJ2-7; D is perhaps TRBD1 (6 bases). The CDR3 spans 14 residues. In germline, CDR1 is MNHEY, CDR2 SVGAGI. V dropped 2 bases and J dropped 3 bases, with 11 bases sitting between them.

This chain links TRBV12-3 or TRBV12-4 with TRBJ2-4, with D perhaps TRBD2 (5 bases). V lost 0 bases and J 8 bases, leaving 8 bases between the germline ends. This CDR3 has 13 residues. The CDR3 coding sequence is TGTGCCAGCAGTTTAGCGTTCGGGGACATTCAGTACTTC. Protein product: CASSLAFGDIQYF.

V usage is TRBV6-5 and J usage is TRBJ2-5, with 7 positions matching TRBD1. The V and J ends lost 7 bases and 1 base, in that order; junction bases with no gene match: 9. Per the germline V gene, CDR1 is MNHEY and CDR2 is SVGAGI. This CDR3 is built from 15 residues. This chain's CDR3 is CASTLTGAIQETQYF. CDR3 DNA sequence: TGTGCCAGCACCCTTACAGGGGCCATCCAAGAGACCCAGTACTTC.

This rearrangement joins TRBV27 to TRBJ2-3; D ambiguous. This CDR3 region has 12 residues. The V and J ends lost 7 bases and 1 base respectively, with 6 bases between them. Germline CDR1 is MNHEY and CDR2 is SMNVEV (reference sequence). The CDR3 DNA reads as TGTGCCAGCACCCAAGGCACAGATACGCAGTATTTT. Encoded protein: CASTQGTDTQYF.

This clonotype was counted once. The chain links TRBV20-1 to TRBJ1-5; D uncertain. Germline lookup yields CDR1 DFQATT and CDR2 SNEGSKA (reference sequence). This CDR3 contains 14 residues. With 6 bases removed from V and 0 bases from J, the gap between germline ends came to 12 bases. The CDR3 region is CSATSRYSNQPQHF. The CDR3 region has the DNA TGCAGTGCGACCTCGAGGTATAGCAATCAGCCCCAGCATTTT.